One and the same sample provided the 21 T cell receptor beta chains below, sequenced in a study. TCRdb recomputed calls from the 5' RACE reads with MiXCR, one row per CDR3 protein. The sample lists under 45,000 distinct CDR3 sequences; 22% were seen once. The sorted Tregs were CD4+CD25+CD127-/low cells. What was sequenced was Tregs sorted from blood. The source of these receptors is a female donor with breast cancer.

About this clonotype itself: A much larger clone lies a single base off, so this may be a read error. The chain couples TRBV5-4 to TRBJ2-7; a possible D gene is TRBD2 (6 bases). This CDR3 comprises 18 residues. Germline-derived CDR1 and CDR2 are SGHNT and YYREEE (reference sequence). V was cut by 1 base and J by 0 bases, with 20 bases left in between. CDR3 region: CASSLMGEGLASSYEQYF. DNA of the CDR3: TGTGCCAGCAGCTTGATGGGTGAAGGGCTAGCGTCCTCCTACGAGCAGTACTTC.

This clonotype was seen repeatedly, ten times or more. In DNA, the CDR3 is TGTGCCAGCAGCTCTGGACTAGCGGGCCTTTATGAGACCCAGTACTTC. Encoded protein: CASSSGLAGLYETQYF. The chain has TRBV7-9 and TRBJ2-5; 11 nucleotides match TRBD2. Germline V CDR1 and CDR2: SEHNR, FQNEAQ (reference sequence). V gave up 4 bases and J gave up 5 bases; unmatched junction bases: 9. This CDR3 spans 16 amino acids.

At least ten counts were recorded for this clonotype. CDR3 in DNA: TGTGCCAGCAGCTTAGCGGACCGCAGGTCCTACGAGCAGTACTTC. As protein: CASSLADRRSYEQYF. This sequence joins TRBV7-2 and TRBJ2-7; unclear D gene. Trimming stripped 0 bases from V and 1 base from J, with 10 bases between. Germline V gives CDR1 SGHTA, CDR2 FQGNSA. This CDR3 comprises 15 residues.

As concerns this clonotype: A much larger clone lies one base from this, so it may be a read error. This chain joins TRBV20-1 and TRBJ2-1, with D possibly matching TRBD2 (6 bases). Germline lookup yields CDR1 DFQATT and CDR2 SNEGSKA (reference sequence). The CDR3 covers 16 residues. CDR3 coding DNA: TGCAGTGCTAGAGATCCCTCCGGGAGCTCCTACAATGAGCAGCTCTTC. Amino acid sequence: CSARDPSGSSYNEQLF.

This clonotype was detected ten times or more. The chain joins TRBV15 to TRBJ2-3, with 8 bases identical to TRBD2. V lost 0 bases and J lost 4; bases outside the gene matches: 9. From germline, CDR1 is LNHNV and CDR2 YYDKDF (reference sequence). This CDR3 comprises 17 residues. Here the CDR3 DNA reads TGTGCCACCAGCAGAGACCGAAGCGGGAGATTGGCAGATACGCAGTATTTT. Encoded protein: CATSRDRSGRLADTQYF.

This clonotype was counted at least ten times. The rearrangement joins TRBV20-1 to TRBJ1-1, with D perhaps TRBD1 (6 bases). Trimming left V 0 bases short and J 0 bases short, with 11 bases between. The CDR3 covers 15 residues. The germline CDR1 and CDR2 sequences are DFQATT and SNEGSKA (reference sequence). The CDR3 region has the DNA TGCAGTGCTAGAGAGCCGGGGGCTATGAACACTGAAGCTTTCTTT. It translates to CSAREPGAMNTEAFF.

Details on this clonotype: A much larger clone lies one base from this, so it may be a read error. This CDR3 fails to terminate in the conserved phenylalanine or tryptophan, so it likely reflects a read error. The DNA of the CDR3 is TGCGCCAGCAGCTTGGAAAAGGCGGGAGGGCCTGAAGAGACCCAGTACCTC. Protein: CASSLEKAGGPEETQYL. The chain has TRBV5-1 and TRBJ2-5, with 9 bases that match TRBD2. Germline-derived CDR1 and CDR2 are SGHRS and YFSETQ. Trimming removed 0 bases from V and 3 bases from J; junction bases left unmatched: 9. This CDR3 has 17 amino acids.

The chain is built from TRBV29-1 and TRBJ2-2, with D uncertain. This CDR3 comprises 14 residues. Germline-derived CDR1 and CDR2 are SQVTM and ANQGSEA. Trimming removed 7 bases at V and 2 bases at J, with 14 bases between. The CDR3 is CSALTTQNTGELFF. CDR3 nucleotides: TGCAGCGCCCTGACGACACAAAACACCGGGGAGCTGTTTTTT.

The CDR3 coding sequence is TGTGCCAGCAGCCAAGATCGGGGGGATGAGCAGTTCTTC. Its translation is CASSQDRGDEQFF. The gene calls are TRBV3-1 and TRBJ2-1; 7 positions agree with TRBD2. Germline V lookup: CDR1 LGHDT, CDR2 YNNKEL (reference sequence). Trimming at V came to 0 bases and at J to 8 bases, leaving 1 base not matched to a gene. The CDR3 spans 13 residues.

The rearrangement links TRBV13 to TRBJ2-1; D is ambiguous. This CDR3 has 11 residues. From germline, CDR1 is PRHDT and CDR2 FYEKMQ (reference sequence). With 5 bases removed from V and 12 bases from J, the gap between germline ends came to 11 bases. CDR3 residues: CASSPKLGQFF. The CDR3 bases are TGTGCCAGCAGCCCAAAGCTGGGGCAGTTCTTC.

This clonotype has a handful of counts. In nucleotides, the CDR3 is TGCGCCAGCAGCCAAGAGGGGGGGACCAACAATGAGCAGTTCTTC. Translated, it gives CASSQEGGTNNEQFF. The chain carries TRBV4-3 and TRBJ2-1; the match to TRBD2 covers 7 bases. With V trimmed by 0 bases and J by 5 bases, 4 bases remained unmatched. The V gene's germline CDR1 is LGHNA and CDR2 YSLEER. This CDR3 is 15 amino acids long.

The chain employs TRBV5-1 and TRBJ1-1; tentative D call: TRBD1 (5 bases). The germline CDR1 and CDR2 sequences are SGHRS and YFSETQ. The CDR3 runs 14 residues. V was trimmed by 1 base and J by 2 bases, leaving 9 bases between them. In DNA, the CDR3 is TGCGCCAGCAGCTTGAGGGGCTTCAACACTGAAGCTTTCTTT. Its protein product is CASSLRGFNTEAFF.

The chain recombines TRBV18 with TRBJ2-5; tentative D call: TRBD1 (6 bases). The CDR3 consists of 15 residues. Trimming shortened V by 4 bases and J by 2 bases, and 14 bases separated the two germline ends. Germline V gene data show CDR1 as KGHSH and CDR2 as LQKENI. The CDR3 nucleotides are TGTGCCAGCTCACTTTATCAGGGGAATCAAGAGACCCAGTACTTC. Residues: CASSLYQGNQETQYF.

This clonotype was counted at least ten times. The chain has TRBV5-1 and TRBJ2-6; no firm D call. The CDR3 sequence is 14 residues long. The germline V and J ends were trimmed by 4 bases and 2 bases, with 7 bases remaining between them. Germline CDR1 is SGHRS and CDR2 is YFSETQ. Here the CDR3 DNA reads TGCGCCAGCAGCATACAGCCTGGGGCCAACGTCCTGACTTTC. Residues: CASSIQPGANVLTF.

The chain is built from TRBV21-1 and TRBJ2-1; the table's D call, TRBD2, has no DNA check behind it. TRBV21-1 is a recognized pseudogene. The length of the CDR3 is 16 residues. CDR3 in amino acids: CASSKAAESSYNEQFF. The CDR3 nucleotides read TGTGCCAGCAGCAAAGCAGCGGAGAGCTCCTACAATGAGCAGTTCTTC.

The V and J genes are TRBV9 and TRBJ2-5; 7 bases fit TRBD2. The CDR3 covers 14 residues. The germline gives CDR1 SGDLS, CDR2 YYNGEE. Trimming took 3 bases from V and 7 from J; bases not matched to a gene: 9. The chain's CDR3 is CASSASGGAGTQYF. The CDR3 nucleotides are TGTGCCAGCAGCGCTAGCGGCGGCGCGGGGACCCAGTACTTC.

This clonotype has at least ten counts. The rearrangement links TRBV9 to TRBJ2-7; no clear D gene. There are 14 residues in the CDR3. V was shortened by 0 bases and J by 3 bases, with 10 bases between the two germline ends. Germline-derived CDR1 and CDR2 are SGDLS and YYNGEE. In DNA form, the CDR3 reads TGTGCCAGCAGCGTAGGAGGAGTTCACTACGAGCAGTACTTC. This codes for CASSVGGVHYEQYF.

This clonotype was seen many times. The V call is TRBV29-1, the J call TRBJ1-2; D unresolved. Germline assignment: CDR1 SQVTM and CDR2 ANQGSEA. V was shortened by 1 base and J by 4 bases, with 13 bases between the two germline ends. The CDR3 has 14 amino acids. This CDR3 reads CSVEATTSPYGYTF. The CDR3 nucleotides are TGCAGCGTTGAAGCTACAACATCCCCCTATGGCTACACCTTC.

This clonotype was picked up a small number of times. The CDR3 reads CATTDRLNTEAFF. DNA of the CDR3: TGTGCCACAACGGACAGACTGAACACTGAAGCTTTCTTT. The V call is TRBV10-3, the J call TRBJ1-1; D perhaps matches TRBD1 (6 bases). This CDR3 is 13 amino acids long. Germline lookup yields CDR1 ENHRY and CDR2 SYGVKD. Trimming took off 10 bases at V and 0 bases at J, with 12 bases between the two ends.

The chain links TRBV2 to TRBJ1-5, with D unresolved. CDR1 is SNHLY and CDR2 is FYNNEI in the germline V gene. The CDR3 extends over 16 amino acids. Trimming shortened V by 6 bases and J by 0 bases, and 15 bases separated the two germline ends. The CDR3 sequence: CASRPLGDYSNQPQHF. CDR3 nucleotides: TGTGCCAGCAGACCCCTTGGGGATTATAGCAATCAGCCCCAGCATTTT.

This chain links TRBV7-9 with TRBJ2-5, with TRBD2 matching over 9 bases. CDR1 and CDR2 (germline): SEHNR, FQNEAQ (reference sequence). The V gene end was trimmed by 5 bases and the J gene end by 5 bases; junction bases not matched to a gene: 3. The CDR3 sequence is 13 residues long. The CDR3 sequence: CASSVGLAETQYF. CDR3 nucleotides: TGTGCCAGCAGCGTTGGACTAGCGGAGACCCAGTACTTC.